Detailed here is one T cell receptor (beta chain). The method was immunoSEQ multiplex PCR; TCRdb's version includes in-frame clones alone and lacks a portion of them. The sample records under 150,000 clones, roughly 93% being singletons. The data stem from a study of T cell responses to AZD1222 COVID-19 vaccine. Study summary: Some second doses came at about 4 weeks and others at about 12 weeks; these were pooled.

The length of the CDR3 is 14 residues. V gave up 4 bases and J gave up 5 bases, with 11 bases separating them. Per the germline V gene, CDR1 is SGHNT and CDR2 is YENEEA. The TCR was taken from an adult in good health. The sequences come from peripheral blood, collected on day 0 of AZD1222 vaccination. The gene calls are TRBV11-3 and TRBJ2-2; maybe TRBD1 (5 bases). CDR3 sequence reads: CASSYGHGTGELFF. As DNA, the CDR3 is TGTGCCAGCAGCTACGGACACGGGACCGGGGAGCTGTTTTTT. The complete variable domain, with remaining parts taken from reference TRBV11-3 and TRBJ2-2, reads EAGVVQSPRYKIIEKKQPVAFWCNPISGHNTLYWYLQNLGQGPELLIRYENEEAVDDSQLPKDRFSAERLKGVDSTLKIQPAELGDSAVYLCASSYGHGTGELFFGEGSRLTVL.